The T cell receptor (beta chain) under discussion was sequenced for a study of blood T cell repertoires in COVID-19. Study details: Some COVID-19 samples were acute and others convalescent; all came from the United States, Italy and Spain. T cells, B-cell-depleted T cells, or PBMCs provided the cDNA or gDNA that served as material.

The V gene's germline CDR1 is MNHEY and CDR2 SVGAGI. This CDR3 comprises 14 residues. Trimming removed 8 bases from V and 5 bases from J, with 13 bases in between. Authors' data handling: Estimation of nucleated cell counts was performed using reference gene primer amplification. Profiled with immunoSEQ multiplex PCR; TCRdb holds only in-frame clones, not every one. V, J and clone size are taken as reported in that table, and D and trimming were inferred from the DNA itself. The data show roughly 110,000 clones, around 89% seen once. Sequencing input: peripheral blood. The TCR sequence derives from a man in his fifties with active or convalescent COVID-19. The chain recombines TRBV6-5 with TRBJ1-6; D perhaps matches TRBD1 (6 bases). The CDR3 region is CASGWGTHNSPLHF. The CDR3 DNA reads TGTGCCAGCGGTTGGGGGACACATAATTCACCCCTCCACTTT.